This T cell receptor (beta chain) was profiled in a study of tumor-infiltrating lymphocytes in primary liver carcinoma. The input was around 0.5 ug total RNA; TCR beta cDNA was made from it with a constant-region primer. ARM-PCR was slightly modified, and three nested multiplex PCR rounds with it gave rise to the TCR beta libraries. Researchers ran the first two PCR rounds for around 10 cycles each with TRBV1-TRBV30 forward primers and a C-beta reverse primer. MiXCR was run by TCRdb on the multiplex PCR reads, yielding one entry per CDR3 protein. The sample consists of around 330,000 distinct CDR3 sequences, 50% to 60% of them appearing once. Blood RNA came from unsorted whole blood; germline DNA was also extracted. With respect to this clonotype: A read error may explain this, as a much larger clone is one base away.

V lost 9 bases to trimming and J lost 2 bases, with 20 bases between them. CDR1 SGHKS and CDR2 YYEKEE come from the germline V gene (reference sequence). This CDR3 is 15 amino acids long. Sequenced: peripheral blood. J is TRBJ1-2 and V is TRBV5-5; a weak D match, TRBD1 (5 bases). This receptor was taken from a woman younger than 45 with primary liver carcinoma and hepatitis B virus infection. The CDR3 reads CANYIFGGSNYGYTF. In DNA form, the CDR3 reads TGTGCCAACTATATCTTTGGGGGATCAAACTATGGCTACACCTTC.